This T cell receptor beta chain derives from a study of human T cells and chemical hapten exposure. The CDR3 has 15 amino acids. Germline values: CDR1 SGHVS, CDR2 FQNEAQ. V lost 5 bases and J lost 4, with 17 bases in between. MiXCR, applied by TCRdb to the RACE reads, yields one record per CDR3 protein. The sample includes about 120,000 distinct CDR3 sequences, approximately 10% of them seen just once. This clonotype has more than one count but fewer than ten. Time point given: patch test 3, about 24 weeks after DPC sensitization. As to treatment: therapeutic diphenylcyclopropenone sensitization with weekly scalp DPC.

The chain couples TRBV7-8 to TRBJ1-2; weak D call: TRBD1 (6 bases). This material consisted of whole blood, taken in connection with sensitization to the hapten diphenylcyclopropenone (DPC). The TCR was taken from a woman in her 50s with alopecia areata. Some clones in this sample may be carry-over from other donors' samples. The CDR3 DNA follows: TGTGCCAGCAGCGAGTGGGGGCAGGGGAGCTATGGCTACACCTTC. This gives the protein CASSEWGQGSYGYTF.